The 4 T cell receptor beta chains listed next were all sequenced from one sample in a study of metastatic and nonmetastatic thyroid tumors. Prior to thyroid surgery, none of the patients had received any treatment. Using MiXCR, TCRdb reanalyzed the PCR reads. Among 4,500 to 5,500 clones listed, 20% to 25% were seen once. The sample was tumor tissue. These receptors all stem from a male donor with papillary thyroid cancer or a benign thyroid nodule (not recorded which). Some clones in this sample may be carry-over from other donors' samples.

This clone is large by share. The J gene is TRBJ2-6, the V gene TRBV4-2; D remains unclear. V was shortened by 1 base and J by 3 bases, with 7 bases between the two germline ends. The CDR3 consists of 15 residues. The V gene's germline CDR1 is LGHNA and CDR2 YNFKEQ. CDR3 nucleotides: TGTGCCAGCAGCCAAGTGAGGAGTGGGGCCAACGTCCTGACTTTC. Amino acid sequence: CASSQVRSGANVLTF.

With regard to this clone: This may be a read error, as it is one base from a much larger clone. The rearrangement uses TRBV20-1 and TRBJ1-2; D gene unclear. From germline, CDR1 is DFQATT and CDR2 SNEGSKA (reference sequence). The germline V and J ends were trimmed by 6 bases and 0 bases, with 11 bases remaining between them. CDR3 size: 13 residues. CDR3 sequence (DNA): TGCAGTGCCCCACAGTCAGCTAACTATGGCTACACCTTC. Its translation is CSAPQSANYGYTF.

The V call is TRBV20-1, the J call TRBJ2-1, with unresolved D. This CDR3 has 11 amino acids. Between the trimmed V and J ends, which lost 1 base and 6 bases, there was a span of 4 bases. The V gene's germline CDR1 is DFQATT and CDR2 SNEGSKA (reference sequence). CDR3 sequence reads: CSARGANEQFF. The CDR3 DNA sequence: TGCAGTGCTAGAGGAGCCAATGAGCAGTTCTTC.

The sample holds one count of this clone. The missing conserved phenylalanine or tryptophan at the end of this CDR3 makes a read error likely. The chain employs TRBV19 and TRBJ2-2; possibly TRBD2 for D (6 bases). The V end lost 5 bases, the J end lost 2 bases, and 15 bases lay between the germline ends. The germline V gene has CDR1 LNHDA and CDR2 SQIVND (reference sequence). The CDR3 is 16 amino acids. The CDR3 loop is CASSGTGTLNTGELFC. The CDR3 DNA is TGTGCCAGTAGTGGGACCGGGACTTTAAACACCGGGGAGCTGTTTTGT.